This TCR beta chain stems from a study of CD8+ T cells in alopecia areata. Turning to the study itself: Dosing with tofacitinib proceeded for 6 to 18 months, followed by 6 months off drug.

CDR1 MGHDK and CDR2 SYGVNS come from the germline V gene. The CDR3 contains 11 residues. After isolation, RNA underwent reverse transcription to generate cDNA as the sequencing template. TCRdb's copy holds only in-frame clones and misses some; the assay was immunoSEQ multiplex PCR. The sample lists under 350,000 clones; roughly 50% were seen once. Sample treatment: oral pan-JAK inhibitor, 5-10 mg twice daily. This receptor was taken from a human donor with alopecia areata. The chain carries TRBV25-1 and TRBJ2-5; tentative D call: TRBD1 (6 bases). The J call may be faulty, since TRBJ2-7 better matches the DNA end. Sequencing was performed on CD4+ T cells sorted from blood, taken at week 24, from a patient treated with tofacitinib. CDR3 nucleotides: TGTGCCAGCCAACAGGGCTACGAGCAGTACTTC. It codes for CASQQGYEQYF.